This entry describes one T cell receptor (beta chain). The target antigen is unknown. Germline CDR1 and CDR2: SEHNR and FQNEAQ (reference sequence). The CDR3 is made up of 16 amino acids. The V and J ends lost 5 bases and 0 bases respectively, with 15 bases between them. TCRdb redid the calling of the PCR reads with MiXCR, one entry per CDR3 protein. Of around 460,000 distinct CDR3 sequences in the sample, about 25% were seen once. This sample is drawn from a study of molecular identifiers for immune sequencing clone quantification. About the study: In replicates, RNA from 20,000 or 100,000 naive CD8 cells was split five ways, four sequenced.

The study's findings and limits: Researchers reportedly could pick up spiked Jurkat TCR RNA from one cell mixed into some 1 million naive cells. Clones above 20 RNA copies contained over 99% of effector molecules but under 1% of naive ones.

This chain links TRBV7-9 with TRBJ2-3, with D perhaps assigned TRBD1 or TRBD2 (6 bases each). What was sequenced was naive CD8+ T cells from blood, with Jurkat cell RNA spiked in. Subset defined: FACS-sorted CD8+CD4-CCR7+CD45RA+ naive T cells. The clonotype was recovered from a human donor in good health. Some libraries in this study had Jurkat cell RNA spiked in. DNA of the CDR3: TGTGCCAGCAGCCCCGGCAAGGGGGGTAGCACAGATACGCAGTATTTT. Translated, it gives CASSPGKGGSTDTQYF. Using reference TRBV7-9 and TRBJ2-3 for the parts outside the CDR3, the full variable domain is DTGVSQNPRHKITKRGQNVTFRCDPISEHNRLYWYRQTLGQGPEFLTYFQNEAQLEKSRLLSDRFSAERPKGSFSTLEIQRTEQGDSAMYLCASSPGKGGSTDTQYFGPGTRLTVL.